The rows below give T cell receptor beta chains drawn from one sample of a study of T cell repertoires in cytomegalovirus infection. Their recognized antigens are unknown. TCRdb passed the reads through MiXCR, listing each CDR3 protein once. The repertoire holds roughly 800,000 distinct CDR3 sequences, just under 30% seen once, with approximately 14% in the top ten. The source material was cultured CD8+ T cells from PBMCs, sampled from culture after CMV antigen stimulation. All receptors derive from a human donor in good health (CMV status not recorded). Some clones in this sample may be carry-over from other donors' samples. The conserved cysteine and the conserved F or W are not part of the CDR3 here.

v_call cdr3_aa
TRBV6-1 ASSDSRAQPQH
TRBV20-1 SARPQGANIQY
TRBV19 ASRAETDRSSETQY
TRBV6-8 ADGHPNTEAF
TRBV28 ASSLVRARADTQY
TRBV11-2 ASSFRDRDQDTQY
TRBV6-1 ASSVHPGTNYGYT
TRBV7-6 ASSRGAGSPETQY
TRBV6-5 ASSAGETGVDTQY
TRBV2 AIRLAVEQY
TRBV20-1 SAREDREGRGYT
TRBV7-6 ASSLSPQGSPNYGYT
TRBV6-6 ASTARGQETQY
TRBV7-6 ASSLEAVGLSYEKLF
TRBV11-3 ASSHTGVNTEAF
TRBV12-3/TRBV12-4 ASSLAPVSSSQY
TRBV27 ASSLMDEGAFYGYT
TRBV7-9 ASSLGGQTEKLF
TRBV18 ASSPVILRYSKTMETNEKLF
TRBV27 ASSPTHLQDTEAF
TRBV12-3/TRBV12-4 ATREHSGGINEQF
TRBV12-3/TRBV12-4 ASRHQGQNTEAF
TRBV9 ASSVQADSTDTQY
TRBV7-9 ASSLQQESYEQY
TRBV4-1 ASSPAMGETQY
TRBV6-5 ASSYDREKLF
TRBV5-1 ASSPTGPWEKLF
TRBV15 ATKFWDTPYNEQF
TRBV7-9 ASSQWDSYNEQF
TRBV5-5 ASTFSGGAGETQY
TRBV10-3 AISEMTGGAGETQY
TRBV7-2 ASSHPDRGYGYT
TRBV12-3/TRBV12-4 ASSLGLSPYNEQF
TRBV20-1 SADFLDRVRQPQH
TRBV5-1 ASSMGDNYEQY
TRBV4-1 ASSQASGQTQY